Following are 21 T cell receptor beta chains from one sample sequenced in a study of beta chain features in type 1 diabetes. Expressed TCRB transcripts were sequenced because the entire RNA isolate underwent reverse transcription. This table comes from immunoSEQ multiplex PCR, and its TCRdb copy is limited to in-frame clones, with some not included. The sample has a few hundred thousand clones, approximately 10% seen once; the top ten hold about 1.2%. The sequenced material came from central memory CD4+ T cells from blood. All receptors derive from a man aged 18-30 years in good health.

This chain links TRBV10-3 with TRBJ2-1; no clear D gene. The CDR3 is 15 amino acids. Germline V lookup: CDR1 ENHRY, CDR2 SYGVKD. Trimming shortened V by 1 base and J by 4 bases, and 11 bases separated the two germline ends. This CDR3 is CAISELSGDYNEQFF. DNA for the CDR3: TGTGCCATCAGTGAGTTGAGTGGGGATTACAATGAGCAGTTCTTC.

V usage is TRBV27 and J usage is TRBJ2-7; TRBD2 matches 7 bases. With V trimmed by 5 bases and J by 3 bases, 4 bases remained unmatched. Germline CDR1 MNHEY, CDR2 SMNVEV (reference sequence). The CDR3 is made up of 13 amino acids. Here the CDR3 reads CASSGRAYYEQYF. CDR3 nucleotide sequence: TGTGCCAGCAGTGGGAGGGCTTACTACGAGCAGTACTTC.

V is TRBV19 and J is TRBJ2-3; D perhaps matches TRBD2 (6 bases). The CDR3 loop spans 14 amino acids. Trimming removed 6 bases at V and 2 bases at J, with 12 bases between. Per the germline V gene, CDR1 is LNHDA and CDR2 is SQIVND (reference sequence). The CDR3 here is CASSPGLYTDTQYF. The CDR3 DNA follows: TGTGCCAGTAGCCCTGGACTATACACAGATACGCAGTATTTT.

At least ten counts were recorded for this clone. The V gene is TRBV7-3, the J gene TRBJ2-1; 14 bases agree with TRBD2. This CDR3 has 15 amino acids. The V and J ends lost 6 bases and 6 bases, in that order; junction bases with no gene match: 4. Germline V lookup: CDR1 SGHTA, CDR2 FQGTGA. As DNA, the CDR3 is TGTGCCAGCAGTCCGGGACTAGCGGGAGTCAATGAGCAGTTCTTC. It yields the protein CASSPGLAGVNEQFF.

The V gene is TRBV28, the J gene TRBJ2-3; TRBD1 is a possible D gene (6 bases). CDR1 MDHEN and CDR2 SYDVKM come from the germline V gene. The CDR3 spans 15 residues. With 3 bases removed from V and 1 base from J, the gap between germline ends came to 11 bases. The CDR3 nucleotides read TGTGCCAGCAGTTTCTCAGGGGTTCGCACAGATACGCAGTATTTT. Its protein product is CASSFSGVRTDTQYF.

The J gene is TRBJ2-7, the V gene TRBV9; TRBD1 agrees at 9 bases. V gave up 2 bases and J gave up 5 bases; unmatched junction bases: 8. The CDR3 runs to 15 residues. Germline values: CDR1 SGDLS, CDR2 YYNGEE. CDR3 in DNA: TGTGCCAGCAGCGTTTTAGGGACAGGGTGGGACGAGCAGTACTTC. It encodes CASSVLGTGWDEQYF.

This clone turned up a few times. The chain uses TRBV30 and TRBJ2-3, with a tentative D call TRBD1 (6 bases). V dropped 7 bases and J dropped 0 bases, with 14 bases sitting between them. CDR1 is GTSNPN and CDR2 is SVGIG in the germline V gene (reference sequence). The CDR3 sequence is 14 residues long. Written as DNA, the CDR3 is TGTGCCTCCAAAAGGGGGACCAGCACAGATACGCAGTATTTT. Translated, it gives CASKRGTSTDTQYF.

This clone was observed a handful of times. The germline gene is not matched at one end of the junction; a read error may be the cause. J is TRBJ2-6 and V is TRBV27; weak D call: TRBD2 (5 bases). Germline V gene data show CDR1 as MNHEY and CDR2 as SMNVEV (reference sequence). The CDR3 sequence is 13 residues long. Here the CDR3 reads CASSPGGANVLTF. The DNA for the CDR3 is TGTGCGAGCAGCCCGGGAGGGGCCAACGTCCTGACTTTC.

The chain carries TRBV9 and TRBJ2-7; D possibly corresponds to TRBD2 (5 bases). The CDR3 spans 17 residues. Germline lookup yields CDR1 SGDLS and CDR2 YYNGEE. V lost 1 base and J lost 2, with 19 bases in between. The CDR3 sequence is CASSVHPLGRITYEQYF. As DNA, the CDR3 is TGTGCCAGCAGCGTACACCCACTGGGGAGAATCACCTACGAGCAGTACTTC.

The V and J genes are TRBV4-2 and TRBJ2-1; D perhaps matches TRBD2 (5 bases). V lost 0 bases and J 2 bases, leaving 11 bases between the germline ends. The CDR3 totals 16 residues. Per germline, CDR1 LGHNA and CDR2 YNFKEQ. The DNA of the CDR3 is TGTGCCAGCAGCCAAGAGGTGACGGGAACCTACAATGAGCAGTTCTTC. It translates to CASSQEVTGTYNEQFF.

V gene TRBV5-6 combines with J gene TRBJ2-3; D is undetermined. The CDR3 runs 17 residues. The germline V and J ends were trimmed by 0 bases and 1 base, with 15 bases remaining between them. Germline CDR1 and CDR2: SGHDT and YYEEEE. CDR3 region: CASSLGVAPLGTDTQYF. Here the CDR3 DNA reads TGTGCCAGCAGCTTGGGGGTAGCACCCTTGGGCACAGATACGCAGTATTTT.

This clone has a handful of counts. The chain couples TRBV2 to TRBJ2-5; possibly TRBD1 or TRBD2 for D (7 bases each). CDR3 length: 12 amino acids. Germline V gives CDR1 SNHLY, CDR2 FYNNEI. With 8 bases removed from V and 5 bases from J, the gap between germline ends came to 12 bases. For the CDR3, the DNA is TGTGCCAGCGACAGGGAGGGGGAGACCCAGTACTTC. Translated: CASDREGETQYF.

This chain connects TRBV7-2 to TRBJ2-1; 9 bases fit TRBD1. The CDR3 length is 16 residues. The V segment lost 6 bases and the J segment 6 bases; nucleotides outside the gene matches: 12. The V gene's germline CDR1 is SGHTA and CDR2 FQGNSA. CDR3 sequence reads: CASSSAPGQGINEQFF. The CDR3 DNA reads as TGTGCCAGCAGTTCGGCTCCGGGACAGGGAATCAATGAGCAGTTCTTC. The full variable domain, its missing parts supplied by reference TRBV7-2 and TRBJ2-1, is GAGVSQSPSNKVTEKGKDVELRCDPISGHTALYWYRQSLGQGLEFLIYFQGNSAPDKSGLPSDRFSAERTGGSVSTLTIQRTQQEDSAVYLCASSSAPGQGINEQFFGPGTRLTVL.

This clone appeared many times. The CDR3 DNA sequence: TGTGCCTGGACAGGGGGCCACGAGCAGTACTTC. Translation gives CAWTGGHEQYF. V is TRBV30 and J is TRBJ2-7, with TRBD1 matching 8 bases. The CDR3 sequence is 11 residues long. CDR1 and CDR2 (germline): GTSNPN, SVGIG (reference sequence). The V gene end was trimmed by 4 bases and the J gene end by 5 bases; junction bases not matched to a gene: 1.

V usage is TRBV21-1 and J usage is TRBJ2-7; TRBD1 reflects the table's D call only, with no check against the DNA. TRBV21-1 is a recognized pseudogene. This CDR3 is built from 15 residues. The CDR3 here is CASSSHPGQDSEQYF. The CDR3, as DNA: TGTGCCAGCAGCTCCCACCCGGGACAAGACTCCGAGCAGTACTTC.

This clone was picked up a small number of times. This chain connects TRBV4-3 to TRBJ1-1; tentative D call: TRBD1 (6 bases). CDR1 LGHNA and CDR2 YSLEER come from the germline V gene. The V gene lost 3 bases and the J gene lost 5 bases, with 13 bases spanning the gap. The CDR3 sequence is 14 residues long. CDR3 sequence: CASSQLQGGTEAFF. The CDR3 nucleotides read TGCGCCAGCAGCCAGCTACAGGGAGGTACTGAAGCTTTCTTT.

This clone was seen only a few times. The chain has TRBV5-4 and TRBJ2-4, with 8 bases aligning to TRBD1. Unmatched junction bases numbered 5, after V lost 4 bases and J lost 2 bases. Germline CDR1 SGHNT, CDR2 YYREEE (reference sequence). The CDR3 extends over 15 amino acids. The CDR3 coding sequence is TGTGCCAGCAGCGGACAGGGTATCTCCAAAAACATTCAGTACTTC. It encodes CASSGQGISKNIQYF.

V is TRBV15 and J is TRBJ1-1; D gene uncertain. Germline V gene lookup returns CDR1 LNHNV and CDR2 YYDKDF (reference sequence). The V end was cut by 0 bases, the J end by 0 bases, with 5 bases between. CDR3 length: 14 amino acids. CDR3 sequence: CATSRDWLNTEAFF. The CDR3 DNA reads TGTGCCACCAGCAGAGATTGGTTGAACACTGAAGCTTTCTTT.

This clone came up a few times. A much larger clone is a single base away; this may be a read error. This chain links TRBV5-5 with TRBJ2-3; TRBD1 matches 9 bases. CDR3 size: 14 residues. From germline, CDR1 is SGHKS and CDR2 YYEKEE (reference sequence). Trimming cost V 4 bases and J 1 base; bases outside gene matches: 1. This CDR3 is CASSRDRGTDTQYF. The CDR3 DNA sequence: TGTGCCAGCAGCCGGGACAGGGGCACAGATACGCAGTATTTT.

On this clone: A much bigger clone sits one base away, suggesting this may be a read error. This same CDR3 is encoded by further DNA sequences in the sample. The V and J genes are TRBV4-3 and TRBJ2-7; TRBD2 is a possible D gene (7 bases). CDR3 length equals 14 residues. Trimming cost V 2 bases and J 6 bases, with 14 bases left between them. CDR1 and CDR2 (germline): LGHNA, YSLEER. The CDR3 DNA is TGCGCCAGCAGCCAACAGAGGGAGGGGGGCGAGCAGTACTTC. It is translated as CASSQQREGGEQYF.

The chain links TRBV7-9 to TRBJ1-1; no clear D. The V gene lost 3 bases and the J gene lost 0 bases, with 5 bases spanning the gap. The CDR3 is made up of 13 amino acids. The V gene's germline CDR1 is SEHNR and CDR2 FQNEAQ (reference sequence). In nucleotides, the CDR3 is TGTGCCAGCAGCTTGACATTGAACACTGAAGCTTTCTTT. This gives the protein CASSLTLNTEAFF.